Listed below are T cell receptor beta chains from one sample, sequenced in a study of regulatory and conventional T cells in RAG deficiency. Some clones are missing from TCRdb's copy, which holds only in-frame ones; the method was immunoSEQ multiplex PCR. The sample yields 24,000 or so clones, roughly 93% seen once. The same sample was also used in a study of regulatory T cells.

The sequenced sample was CD4+ T cells sorted from blood. The receptors stem from a human donor in good health. The CDR3 runs from the conserved cysteine through the conserved F or W. D genes are given only for firm matches. Only some rows state a clone size, as once, few, many or a class for expanded clones.

d_gene	abundance	v_gene	j_gene	CDR3nt	CDR3aa
TRBD1	few	TRBV6-1	TRBJ1-1	TGTGCCAGCAGGGTGGGACAGGGATATACTGAAGCTTTCTTT	CASRVGQGYTEAFF
TRBD1	.	TRBV28	TRBJ2-5	TGTGCCAGCAGATACAACAGGGGCGAGACCCAGTACTTC	CASRYNRGETQYF
.	.	TRBV9	TRBJ2-1	TGTGCCAGCACCCCCTTCGGGTACAATGAGCAGTTCTTC	CASTPFGYNEQFF
TRBD1	.	TRBV5-1	TRBJ1-4	TGCGCCAGCAGCTTGGGGGACAGCCAAAAACTGTTTTTT	CASSLGDSQKLFF
.	.	TRBV7-2	TRBJ2-2	TGTGCCAGCAGCCCCCTTGGGACTGTGAACACCGGGGAGCTGTTTTTT	CASSPLGTVNTGELFF
.	once	TRBV7-5	TRBJ1-1	TGTGCCAGAAGCAATGGGACAGCCGGGTACACTGAAGCTTTCTTT	CARSNGTAGYTEAFF
.	.	TRBV5-1	TRBJ2-3	TGCGCCAGCAGCTTGGAACTGCCCACAGATACGCAGTATTTT	CASSLELPTDTQYF
TRBD1	.	TRBV19	TRBJ1-1	TGTGCCAGTAGTACCGGGACAGGGGGGATAGACACTGAAGCTTTCTTT	CASSTGTGGIDTEAFF
.	.	TRBV28	TRBJ2-5	TGTGCCAGCAGTTCTGTGGAGGGGTGGCAAGAGACCCAGTACTTC	CASSSVEGWQETQYF
TRBD2	.	TRBV30	TRBJ2-1	TGTGCCTGGGGTCTTGGGACTAGACCCTACAATGAGCAGTTCTTC	CAWGLGTRPYNEQFF
.	.	TRBV5-1	TRBJ2-1	TGCGCCAGCAGCTTTGGAGGCTCCTACAATGAGCAGTTCTTC	CASSFGGSYNEQFF
TRBD2	.	TRBV2	TRBJ2-4	TGTGCCAGCAGTGAGCGGGAGGAAAACATTCAGTACTTC	CASSEREENIQYF
.	.	TRBV5-1	TRBJ2-2	TGCGCCAGCAGCCCCCTCGCCAGAAACACCGGGGAGCTGTTTTTT	CASSPLARNTGELFF
.	.	TRBV30	TRBJ2-1	TGTGCCTGGAGTTTGGCCAACGAGCAGTTCTTC	CAWSLANEQFF
.	.	TRBV18	TRBJ1-4	TGTGCCAGCTCACCACTTCTCGGGGCAACTAATGAAAAACTGTTTTTT	CASSPLLGATNEKLFF
.	.	TRBV20-1	TRBJ1-2	TGCAGTGCTACAGGGCAAGGCTACACCTTC	CSATGQGYTF
.	once	TRBV5-1	TRBJ2-4	TGCGCCAGCAGCTCAGAAGGCCAGGGGAGCCCCAAAAACATTCAGTACTTC	CASSSEGQGSPKNIQYF
.	.	TRBV18	TRBJ2-7	TGTGCCAGCTCACCACCGGGCACTATGGTGCAGTACTTC	CASSPPGTMVQYF
.	.	TRBV5-6	TRBJ2-6	TGTGCCAGCAGCTTGGGTGCGGCTGGGGCCAACGTCCTGACTTTC	CASSLGAAGANVLTF
.	.	TRBV4-1	TRBJ2-7	TGCGCCAGCAGCCCAAGAAAGGGTATCAACGAGCAGTACTTC	CASSPRKGINEQYF
.	.	TRBV9	TRBJ1-2	TGTGCCAGCAGCGTGACGGACAGTTCCTATGGCTACACCTTC	CASSVTDSSYGYTF
TRBD2	.	TRBV18	TRBJ2-2	TGTGCCAGCTCACCAAGGACTAGCGGGAACACCGGGGAGCTGTTTTTT	CASSPRTSGNTGELFF
TRBD2	once	TRBV5-4	TRBJ2-7	TGTGCCAGCAGCTCCCGGACTAGCGGAGCCTACGAGCAGTACTTC	CASSSRTSGAYEQYF
TRBD2	.	TRBV5-1	TRBJ2-1	TGCGCCAGCAGCAGCGGGGGGCCCTTGAATGAGCAGTTCTTC	CASSSGGPLNEQFF
.	.	TRBV30	TRBJ1-1	TGTGCCTGGAGTGCATCCAGGGCGAGGATGGGAGAGGCTTTCTTT	CAWSASRARMGEAFF
.	.	TRBV11-3	TRBJ1-6	TGTGCCAGCAGCTTAGGAGGGCCTATCGGGGATCGGTCCTATAATTCACCCCTCCACTTT	CASSLGGPIGDRSYNSPLHF
.	.	TRBV10-3	TRBJ2-3	TGTGCCATCAGTGAGTCGAAGTTGCGGGGCCGTTCAGATACGCAGTATTTT	CAISESKLRGRSDTQYF
.	.	TRBV28	TRBJ2-1	TGTGCCAGCAGGCGTTTCTCTGGGGGCTACAATGAGCAGTTCTTC	CASRRFSGGYNEQFF
TRBD1	.	TRBV28	TRBJ1-2	TGTGCCAGCATTAAAGGATCAGGGGGCTATGGCTACACCTTC	CASIKGSGGYGYTF
TRBD1	.	TRBV30	TRBJ1-6	TGTGCCTGGGGCCGGGACAGGGGGAATTCACCCCTCCACTTT	CAWGRDRGNSPLHF
.	once	TRBV4-2	TRBJ2-3	TGTGCCAGCAGCCAAGATTGGGAGGGGGAGGCCACAGATACGCAGTATTTT	CASSQDWEGEATDTQYF
.	few	TRBV27	TRBJ1-1	TGTGCCAGCAGTTTTAGGGTGAACACTGAAGCTTTCTTT	CASSFRVNTEAFF
TRBD1	.	TRBV7-7	TRBJ2-2	TGTGCCAGCAGCCCAACCGCAGGGGGTACTGTTCACGGGGAGCTGTTTTTT	CASSPTAGGTVHGELFF
TRBD1	.	TRBV6-6	TRBJ1-4	TGTGCCAGCAGAACTACAGGGGGTACTAATGAAAAACTGTTTTTT	CASRTTGGTNEKLFF
.	.	TRBV2	TRBJ1-1	TGTGCCAGCAGTGGTCTCCTCGGGAACACTGAAGCTTTCTTT	CASSGLLGNTEAFF
.	.	TRBV15	TRBJ1-2	TGTGCCACCAGCAGAGGCATTGGGATTGGGGGCTACACCTTC	CATSRGIGIGGYTF
.	.	TRBV19	TRBJ1-5	TGTGCCAGTAGTATAGCCCAGGGAAGCAATCAGCCCCAGCATTTT	CASSIAQGSNQPQHF
.	.	TRBV9	TRBJ1-2	TGTGCCAGCAGCCCGCCGACGTTCGGTGGCTACACCTTC	CASSPPTFGGYTF
TRBD1	.	TRBV5-1	TRBJ1-1	TGCGCCAGCAGCCAACAGGGACAGGGGAACACTGAAGCTTTCTTT	CASSQQGQGNTEAFF
TRBD1	.	TRBV12-5	TRBJ2-3	TGTGCTAGTGGTGTACAGGGGGGCACAGATACGCAGTATTTT	CASGVQGGTDTQYF
.	.	TRBV30	TRBJ2-3	TGTGCCTGGAGAGGGTCGGTCCCAGATACGCAGTATTTT	CAWRGSVPDTQYF
TRBD2	.	TRBV11-1	TRBJ2-7	TGTGCCAGCAGCTTGGGACTAGTTTACCACGAGCAGTACTTC	CASSLGLVYHEQYF
.	.	TRBV30	TRBJ1-1	TGTGCCTGGAGTGTCGGGCAGAACACTGAAGCTTTCTTT	CAWSVGQNTEAFF
.	few	TRBV11-3	TRBJ1-2	TGTGCCAGCAGCTTAGGAGGAGCAGGCGGTCGTTGCACCTTC	CASSLGGAGGRCTF
TRBD1	.	TRBV6-9	TRBJ2-7	TGTGCCAGCAGTTCCCCAGGGGGCTACGAGCAGTACTTC	CASSSPGGYEQYF
TRBD2	.	TRBV5-4	TRBJ2-1	TGTGCCAGCACACCCGTTTCTGGACTAGCGGGATACAATGAGCAGTTCTTC	CASTPVSGLAGYNEQFF
.	.	TRBV7-2	TRBJ2-5	TGTGCCAGCAGCCTCTCTGGGGGGCCCCTATACTTC	CASSLSGGPLYF
.	once	TRBV25-1	TRBJ1-1	TGTGCCAGCAGTGAAGTGGGAAGTGAAGCTTTCTTT	CASSEVGSEAFF
.	.	TRBV6-1	TRBJ1-2	TGTGCCAGCAGTGGTGGGTACGACTATGGCTACACCTTC	CASSGGYDYGYTF
.	.	TRBV10-3	TRBJ2-1	TGTGCCATCAGTGAGTCAGCTGAGCAGTTCTTC	CAISESAEQFF
.	.	TRBV15	TRBJ1-2	TGTGCCACCAGCGGTGGGTCTAACTATGGCTACACCTTC	CATSGGSNYGYTF
TRBD1	.	TRBV6-6	TRBJ2-7	TGTGCCAGCAGGGCGGGACAGGCTTCCTACGAGCAGTACTTC	CASRAGQASYEQYF
TRBD2	.	TRBV28	TRBJ2-7	TGTGCCAGCAGCCCAAGGGACTACGCCACTCGGGAGCAGTACTTC	CASSPRDYATREQYF